This T cell receptor beta chain came from a study of blood T cell repertoires in COVID-19. About the research overall: Sites across the United States, Italy and Spain contributed samples from acute and convalescent COVID-19. Sources were T cells, B-cell-depleted T cells, or PBMCs; the material itself was cDNA or gDNA.

Source study methods: How many nucleated cells were present was estimated from reference gene primer amplification. TCRdb's copy holds only in-frame clones and misses some; the assay was immunoSEQ multiplex PCR. The V and J calls and clone size were taken over from that table, and D and trimming were inferred from the DNA. Found here are 65,000 or so clones, around 74% of them singletons; the top ten hold around 6%. Trimming at V came to 5 bases and at J to 7 bases, leaving 9 bases not matched to a gene. CDR3 length equals 15 residues. Germline V gene data show CDR1 as LNHDA and CDR2 as SQIVND (reference sequence).

This clonotype was obtained from a woman aged 45-65 years with active or convalescent COVID-19. V gene TRBV19 combines with J gene TRBJ2-1, with TRBD2 matching over 9 bases. Input material: peripheral blood. CDR3 loop: CASSEASGIWNEQFF. CDR3 coding DNA: TGTGCCAGTAGTGAAGCTAGCGGGATCTGGAATGAGCAGTTCTTC.